A selection of T cell receptor beta chains follows, all from one sample in a study of blood T cell repertoires in COVID-19. Sequencing used immunoSEQ multiplex PCR; TCRdb keeps in-frame clones, though not all of them. The sample comprises 300,000 to 400,000 clones, about nine tenths of which are singletons, and over 6% rests with the top ten. Material: peripheral blood. Source of these receptors: a woman aged 45-59 years with COVID-19, enrolled during active disease. Each CDR3 is given with its conserved first and last residue. Fields, in order: CDR3 DNA, CDR3 protein, J gene, D gene, clone size, V gene. A D gene is named only where the DNA matches it firmly. Part of the rows lack a size; the others show once, few, many or a class for expanded clones.

CDR3 DNA: TGTGCCAGCAGTCGCGGTCCCGGGAGTCTCGAGCAGTACTTC
CDR3 protein: CASSRGPGSLEQYF
J gene: TRBJ2-7
D gene: -
clone size: -
V gene: TRBV6-5

CDR3 DNA: TGTGCCAGCACCAAAGACACAGGGACGTGGCAGCCCCAGCATTTT
CDR3 protein: CASTKDTGTWQPQHF
J gene: TRBJ1-5
D gene: -
clone size: -
V gene: TRBV6-6

CDR3 DNA: TGTGCCAGCAGCCAACGAATGACAGGGTTGTACACTGAAGCTTTCTTT
CDR3 protein: CASSQRMTGLYTEAFF
J gene: TRBJ1-1
D gene: TRBD1
clone size: once
V gene: TRBV3-1/TRBV3-2

CDR3 DNA: TGTGCCATCAGTGGGACCGCTCGGAGACTAGCGGGAGAAGGGACAGATACGCAGTATTTT
CDR3 protein: CAISGTARRLAGEGTDTQYF
J gene: TRBJ2-3
D gene: TRBD2
clone size: -
V gene: TRBV10-3

CDR3 DNA: TGTGCCAGCAGTTACACCGGGTCCTACAGGAATGAGCAGTTCTTC
CDR3 protein: CASSYTGSYRNEQFF
J gene: TRBJ2-1
D gene: -
clone size: -
V gene: TRBV6-5

CDR3 DNA: TGTGCCACCAGTGGGACAGGGGTAGCTGGAAACACCATATATTTT
CDR3 protein: CATSGTGVAGNTIYF
J gene: TRBJ1-3
D gene: TRBD1
clone size: -
V gene: TRBV24-1

CDR3 DNA: TGTGCCAGCAGCCCCTCGACAGAGCCCTACAATGAGCAGTTCTTC
CDR3 protein: CASSPSTEPYNEQFF
J gene: TRBJ2-1
D gene: -
clone size: -
V gene: TRBV5-4

CDR3 DNA: TGCGCCAGCAGCCTGGGACTAGCGGACCGGGGAGAGACCCAGTACTTC
CDR3 protein: CASSLGLADRGETQYF
J gene: TRBJ2-5
D gene: TRBD2
clone size: -
V gene: TRBV5-1

CDR3 DNA: TGTGCCAGCAGCCACCCTTCCAAGGGGGTAACTGAAGCTTTCTTT
CDR3 protein: CASSHPSKGVTEAFF
J gene: TRBJ1-1
D gene: -
clone size: -
V gene: TRBV3-1/TRBV3-2

CDR3 DNA: TGTGCCAGCAGCTTAGGAGTCCAACGGGGCTACACCTTC
CDR3 protein: CASSLGVQRGYTF
J gene: TRBJ1-2
D gene: -
clone size: -
V gene: TRBV13

CDR3 DNA: TGTGCCAGCAGTTACTCGTGGGAGAACTATGGCTACACCTTC
CDR3 protein: CASSYSWENYGYTF
J gene: TRBJ1-2
D gene: -
clone size: -
V gene: TRBV6-5

CDR3 DNA: TGTGCCAGCAGACAAATACAGGGGGCGACGAACACCGGGGAGCTGTTTTTT
CDR3 protein: CASRQIQGATNTGELFF
J gene: TRBJ2-2
D gene: TRBD1
clone size: -
V gene: TRBV2

CDR3 DNA: TGTGCCAGCAGCGGACAGGGCGTTGAACGGGAGACCCAGTACTTC
CDR3 protein: CASSGQGVERETQYF
J gene: TRBJ2-5
D gene: TRBD1
clone size: -
V gene: TRBV6-5

CDR3 DNA: TGTGCCAGCAGCCAAGTGGGCAATTTGAACACCGGGGAGCTGTTTTTT
CDR3 protein: CASSQVGNLNTGELFF
J gene: TRBJ2-2
D gene: -
clone size: -
V gene: TRBV14